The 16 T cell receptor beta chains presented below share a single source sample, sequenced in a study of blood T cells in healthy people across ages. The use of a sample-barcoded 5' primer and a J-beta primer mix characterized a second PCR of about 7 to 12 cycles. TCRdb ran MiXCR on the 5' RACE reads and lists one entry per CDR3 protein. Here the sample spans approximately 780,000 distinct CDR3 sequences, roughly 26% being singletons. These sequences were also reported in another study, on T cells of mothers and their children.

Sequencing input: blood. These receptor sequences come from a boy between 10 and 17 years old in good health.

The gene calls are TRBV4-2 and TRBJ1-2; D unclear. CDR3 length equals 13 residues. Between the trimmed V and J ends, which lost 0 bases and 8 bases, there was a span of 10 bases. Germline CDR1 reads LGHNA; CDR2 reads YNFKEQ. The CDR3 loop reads CASSQDTTDGYTF. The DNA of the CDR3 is TGTGCCAGCAGCCAAGATACAACGGACGGCTACACCTTC.

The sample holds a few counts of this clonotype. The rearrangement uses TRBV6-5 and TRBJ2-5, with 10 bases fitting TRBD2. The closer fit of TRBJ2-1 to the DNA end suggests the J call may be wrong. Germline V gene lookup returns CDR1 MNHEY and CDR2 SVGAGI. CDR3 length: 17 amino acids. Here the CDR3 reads CASSYVGERGGRNEQFF. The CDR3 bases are TGTGCCAGCAGTTACGTCGGGGAGCGGGGGGGCCGGAATGAGCAGTTCTTC.

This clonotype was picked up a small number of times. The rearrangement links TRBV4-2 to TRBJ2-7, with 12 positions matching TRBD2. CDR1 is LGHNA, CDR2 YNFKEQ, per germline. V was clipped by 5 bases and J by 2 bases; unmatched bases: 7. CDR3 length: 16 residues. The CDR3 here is CASSTRTSGVTYEQYF. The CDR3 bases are TGTGCCAGCAGCACCCGGACTAGCGGGGTAACCTACGAGCAGTACTTC.

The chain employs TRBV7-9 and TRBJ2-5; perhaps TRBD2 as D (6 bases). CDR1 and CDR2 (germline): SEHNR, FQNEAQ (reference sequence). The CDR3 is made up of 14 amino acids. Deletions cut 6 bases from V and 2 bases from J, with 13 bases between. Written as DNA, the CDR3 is TGTGCCAGCAGAACGGGAGCCGTTCAAGAGACCCAGTACTTC. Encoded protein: CASRTGAVQETQYF.

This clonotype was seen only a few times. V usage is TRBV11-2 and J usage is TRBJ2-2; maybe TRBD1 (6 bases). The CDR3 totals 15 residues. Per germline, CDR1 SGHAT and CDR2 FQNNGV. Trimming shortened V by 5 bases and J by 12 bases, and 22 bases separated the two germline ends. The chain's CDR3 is CASSPRPRGQQKLFF. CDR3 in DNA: TGTGCCAGCAGCCCGCGACCGCGTGGACAGCAAAAGCTGTTTTTT.

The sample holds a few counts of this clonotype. For the CDR3, the DNA is TGTGCCAGCAGCCCCCTCGGAGCGGGACCCCTCAATGAGCAGTTCTTC. The encoded protein is CASSPLGAGPLNEQFF. The chain couples TRBV14 to TRBJ2-5, with 7 bases that match TRBD2. The J call is in doubt because the DNA end fits TRBJ2-1 better. The CDR3 is 16 residues long. Per the germline V gene, CDR1 is SGHDN and CDR2 is FVKESK.

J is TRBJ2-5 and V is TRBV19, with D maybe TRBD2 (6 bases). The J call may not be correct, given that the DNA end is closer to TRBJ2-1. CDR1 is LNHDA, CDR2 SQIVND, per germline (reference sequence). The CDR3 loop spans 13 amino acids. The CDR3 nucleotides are TGTGCCAGTAGTCAGGGACTTCCCTATGAGCAGTTCTTC. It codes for CASSQGLPYEQFF.

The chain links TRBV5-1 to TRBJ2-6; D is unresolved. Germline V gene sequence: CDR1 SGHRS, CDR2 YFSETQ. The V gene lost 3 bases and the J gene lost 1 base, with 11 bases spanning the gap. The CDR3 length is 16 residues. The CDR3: CASSSGSGSGANVLTF. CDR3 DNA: TGCGCCAGCAGCTCTGGTTCCGGGTCTGGGGCCAACGTCCTGACTTTC.

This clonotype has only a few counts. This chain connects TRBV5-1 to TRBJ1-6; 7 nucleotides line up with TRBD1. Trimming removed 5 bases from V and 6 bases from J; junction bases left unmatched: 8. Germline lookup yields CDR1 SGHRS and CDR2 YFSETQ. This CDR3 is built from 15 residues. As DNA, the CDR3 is TGCGCCAGCAGTTATACAGGGGAAGTTAATTCACCCCTCCACTTT. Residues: CASSYTGEVNSPLHF. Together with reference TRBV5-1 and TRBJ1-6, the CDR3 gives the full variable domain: KAGVTQTPRYLIKTRGQQVTLSCSPISGHRSVSWYQQTPGQGLQFLFEYFSETQRNKGNFPGRFSGRQFSNSRSEMNVSTLELGDSALYLCASSYTGEVNSPLHFGNGTRLTVT.

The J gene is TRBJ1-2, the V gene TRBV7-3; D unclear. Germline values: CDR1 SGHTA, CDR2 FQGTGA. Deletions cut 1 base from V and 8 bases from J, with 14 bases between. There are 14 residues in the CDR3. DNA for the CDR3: TGTGCCAGCAGCTTAAATGCGGGGAAAGGAGGCTACACCTTC. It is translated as CASSLNAGKGGYTF.

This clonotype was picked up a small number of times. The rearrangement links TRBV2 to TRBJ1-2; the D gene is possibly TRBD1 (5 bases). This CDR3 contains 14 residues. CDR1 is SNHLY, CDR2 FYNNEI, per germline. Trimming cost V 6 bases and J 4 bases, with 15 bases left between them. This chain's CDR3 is CASSREGDAYGYTF. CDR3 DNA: TGTGCCAGCAGCCGGGAAGGGGATGCCTATGGCTACACCTTC.

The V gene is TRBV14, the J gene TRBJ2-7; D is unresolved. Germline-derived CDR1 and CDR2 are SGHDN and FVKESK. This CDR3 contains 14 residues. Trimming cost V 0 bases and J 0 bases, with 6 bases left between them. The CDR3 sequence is CASSQDLASYEQYF. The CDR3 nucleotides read TGTGCCAGCAGCCAAGATTTAGCCTCCTACGAGCAGTACTTC.

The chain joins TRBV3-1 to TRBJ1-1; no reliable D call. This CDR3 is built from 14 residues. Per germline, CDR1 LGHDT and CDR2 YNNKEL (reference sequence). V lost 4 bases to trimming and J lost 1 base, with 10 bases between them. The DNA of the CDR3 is TGTGCCAGCAGCCCGATTGAAGCGAACACTGAAGCTTTCTTT. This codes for CASSPIEANTEAFF.

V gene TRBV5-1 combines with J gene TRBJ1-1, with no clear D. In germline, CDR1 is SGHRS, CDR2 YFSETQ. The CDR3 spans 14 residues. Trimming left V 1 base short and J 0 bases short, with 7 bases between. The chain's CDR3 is CASSLKVMNTEAFF. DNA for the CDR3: TGCGCCAGCAGCTTGAAGGTGATGAACACTGAAGCTTTCTTT. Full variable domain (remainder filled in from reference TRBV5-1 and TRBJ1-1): KAGVTQTPRYLIKTRGQQVTLSCSPISGHRSVSWYQQTPGQGLQFLFEYFSETQRNKGNFPGRFSGRQFSNSRSEMNVSTLELGDSALYLCASSLKVMNTEAFFGQGTRLTVV.

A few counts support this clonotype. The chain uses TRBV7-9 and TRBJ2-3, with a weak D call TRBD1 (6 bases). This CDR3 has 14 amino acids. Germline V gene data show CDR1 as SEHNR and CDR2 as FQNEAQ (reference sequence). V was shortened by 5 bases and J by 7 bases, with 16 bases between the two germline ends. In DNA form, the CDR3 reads TGTGCCAGCAGCCTCAGACAGGTATCAAATACGCAGTATTTT. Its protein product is CASSLRQVSNTQYF.

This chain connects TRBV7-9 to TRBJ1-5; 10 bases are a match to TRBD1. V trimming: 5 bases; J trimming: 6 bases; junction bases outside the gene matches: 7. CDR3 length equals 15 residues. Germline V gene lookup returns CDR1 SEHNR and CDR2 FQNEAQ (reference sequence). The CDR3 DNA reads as TGTGCCAGCAGCCGAAGGACAGGGGGTGGTCAGCCCCAGCATTTT. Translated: CASSRRTGGGQPQHF.